This T cell receptor beta chain was observed in a study of Graves' ophthalmopathy and Graves' hyperthyroidism. Study context: The blood sample was drawn at first diagnosis and before any treatment.

Trimming took 5 bases from V and 4 from J, leaving 14 bases between them. Looked up from germline, CDR1 is SGHTA and CDR2 is FQGTGA. This CDR3 has 14 amino acids. Study-wide findings and caveats: Blood samples also showed most expanded thyroid clonotypes exceeding 0.001 frequency.

The sequenced template was RNA, covering the TCR beta CDR3 region. HTBI primers were used in a first-round RT-PCR, which preceded a second-round multiplex PCR. In TCRdb, the multiplex PCR reads were re-called with MiXCR into one record per CDR3 protein. The sample consists of under 800,000 distinct CDR3 sequences, approximately 21% of them appearing once. This clonotype was counted at least ten times. Its specificity is not known. V is TRBV7-3 and J is TRBJ2-5, with D perhaps matching TRBD2 (5 bases). The TCR comes from a woman aged 18-29 years with stable Graves' hyperthyroidism. Some clones in this sample may be carry-over from other donors' samples. Sequencing was done on a sample of peripheral blood. DNA of the CDR3: TGTGCCAGCAGCCCTGAGGGTGGGCCAGAGACCCAGTACTTC. This gives the protein CASSPEGGPETQYF.